These 15 T cell receptor beta chains came from one sample sequenced in a study of shared clonotypes between healthy human individuals (dated by TCRdb to 2018 to 2021). Libraries were prepared through the immunoSEQ multiplex PCR assay. Imported from immuneACCESS, the table was reduced by TCRdb to in-frame sequences with V and J called. These copies leave out some clones; in studies compared against another copy, an unresolved V gene accounts for under half, and the cause of the remainder is not known. The sample table records roughly 500,000 clones; approximately 78% of these occur just once. Jointly, the top ten make up approximately 12% of the sample. The specimen was PBMCs. These receptor sequences come from a woman in her thirties or forties in good health. Some clones in this sample may be carry-over from other donors' samples.

The chain joins TRBV5-1 to TRBJ2-4, with D tentatively TRBD2 (5 bases). CDR1 is SGHRS and CDR2 is YFSETQ in the germline V gene. CDR3 length equals 13 residues. V was shortened by 1 base and J by 16 bases, with 18 bases between the two germline ends. DNA of the CDR3: TGCGCCAGCAGCTTGTTTATTGACGGACTCCGTTACTTC. Amino acids: CASSLFIDGLRYF.

The V and J genes are TRBV7-9 and TRBJ2-7; 9 positions match TRBD1. The CDR3 contains 17 residues. Germline CDR1 is SEHNR and CDR2 is FQNEAQ (reference sequence). Trimming cost V 5 bases and J 2 bases; bases outside gene matches: 13. CDR3 residues: CASSPRDRDPLAYEQYF. The CDR3 DNA sequence: TGTGCCAGCAGCCCCCGGGACAGGGACCCCCTAGCCTACGAGCAGTACTTC.

The CDR3 DNA follows: TGTGCCAGCAGCTTAAGGCTAGGCGGATATGGCTACACCTTC. Translated: CASSLRLGGYGYTF. V usage is TRBV11-2 and J usage is TRBJ1-2, with unresolved D. Germline V gene data show CDR1 as SGHAT and CDR2 as FQNNGV. This CDR3 is built from 14 residues. V was cut by 2 bases and J by 5 bases, with 12 bases left in between.

The chain uses TRBV7-8 and TRBJ1-3, with 8 bases aligning to TRBD1. From germline, CDR1 is SGHVS and CDR2 FQNEAQ. Trimming at V came to 6 bases and at J to 2 bases, leaving 3 bases not matched to a gene. The CDR3 loop spans 14 amino acids. Here the CDR3 DNA reads TGTGCCAGCAGAAACAGGGGGACTGGAAACACCATATATTTT. This encodes CASRNRGTGNTIYF.

The V and J genes are TRBV6-5 and TRBJ1-1, with 8 bases identical to TRBD1. V lost 1 base to trimming and J lost 3 bases; unmatched junction nucleotides: 4. Per germline, CDR1 MNHEY and CDR2 SVGAGI. The CDR3 length is 15 residues. CDR3 residues: CASSYYPDRDTEAFF. In DNA, the CDR3 is TGTGCCAGCAGTTACTACCCGGACAGGGACACTGAAGCTTTCTTT.

This chain uses TRBV11-2 with TRBJ2-7, with D perhaps matching TRBD1 (6 bases). The CDR3 runs to 13 residues. The germline gives CDR1 SGHAT, CDR2 FQNNGV. V lost 6 bases and J 1 base, leaving 10 bases between the germline ends. The CDR3 loop reads CASSQTGSYEQYF. The CDR3 DNA sequence: TGTGCCAGCAGTCAGACAGGTTCCTACGAGCAGTACTTC.

This chain connects TRBV7-2 to TRBJ1-2; weak D call: TRBD1 (5 bases). Trimming stripped 1 base from V and 1 base from J, with 22 bases between. The CDR3 runs to 19 residues. CDR1 SGHTA and CDR2 FQGNSA come from the germline V gene. The CDR3 here is CASSLEWQGSTTVNYGYTF. In DNA, the CDR3 is TGTGCCAGCAGCTTAGAGTGGCAGGGTAGTACCACTGTTAACTATGGCTACACCTTC.

The V and J genes are TRBV5-1 and TRBJ1-1; no clear D gene. Germline CDR1 and CDR2: SGHRS and YFSETQ. V was trimmed by 1 base and J by 7 bases, leaving 14 bases between them. This CDR3 is built from 14 residues. The CDR3 protein is CASSLTEGISEAFF. The CDR3 DNA follows: TGCGCCAGCAGCTTGACGGAAGGTATCAGTGAAGCTTTCTTT.

The chain has TRBV18 and TRBJ2-7, with unresolved D. The CDR3 contains 13 residues. V was cut by 2 bases and J by 7 bases, with 12 bases left in between. From germline, CDR1 is KGHSH and CDR2 LQKENI. As DNA, the CDR3 is TGTGCCAGCTCACCAGCTATGGCTGAGGAGCAGTACTTC. This encodes CASSPAMAEEQYF.

The chain employs TRBV5-1 and TRBJ1-1, with 10 nucleotides matching TRBD1. The V gene end was trimmed by 5 bases and the J gene end by 5 bases; junction bases not matched to a gene: 6. Per the germline V gene, CDR1 is SGHRS and CDR2 is YFSETQ. The CDR3 extends over 14 amino acids. CDR3 in amino acids: CASSKTGGGTEAFF. The DNA for the CDR3 is TGCGCCAGCAGTAAGACAGGGGGCGGGACTGAAGCTTTCTTT.

The genes are TRBV19 and TRBJ2-5; D may be TRBD1 or TRBD2 (5 bases each). CDR3 length equals 12 residues. The V end lost 3 bases, the J end lost 6 bases, and 8 bases lay between the germline ends. CDR1 and CDR2 (germline): LNHDA, SQIVND (reference sequence). The DNA for the CDR3 is TGTGCCAGTAGTATCGGGACCAAGACCCAGTACTTC. Protein sequence: CASSIGTKTQYF.

The V call is TRBV5-1, the J call TRBJ2-7, with D possibly matching TRBD1 (6 bases). The CDR3 totals 15 residues. The germline gives CDR1 SGHRS, CDR2 YFSETQ. V was clipped by 0 bases and J by 5 bases, with 15 bases between them. CDR3 amino acids: CASSLGGRGRNEQYF. The CDR3, as DNA: TGCGCCAGCAGCTTGGGTGGCAGGGGTAGGAACGAGCAGTACTTC.

The genes are TRBV7-2 and TRBJ2-3; D unclear. The CDR3 loop spans 16 amino acids. Trimming stripped 3 bases from V and 3 bases from J, with 16 bases between. The V gene's germline CDR1 is SGHTA and CDR2 FQGNSA. The CDR3, as DNA: TGTGCCAGCAGCTTCAGAAGAGGATTAGTGACAGATACGCAGTATTTT. This codes for CASSFRRGLVTDTQYF.

CDR3 DNA sequence: TGTGCCAGCACGAACAGGGAGAACACTGAAGCTTTCTTT. Translated: CASTNRENTEAFF. This sequence joins TRBV5-8 and TRBJ1-1; maybe TRBD1 (6 bases). In germline, CDR1 is SGHTS, CDR2 YDEGEE. Trimming cost V 6 bases and J 1 base, with 10 bases left between them. CDR3 length: 13 amino acids.

The gene calls are TRBV5-1 and TRBJ1-2; 10 nucleotides agree with TRBD1. The germline CDR1 and CDR2 sequences are SGHRS and YFSETQ. With V trimmed by 5 bases and J by 6 bases, 7 bases remained unmatched. The CDR3 runs 14 residues. The CDR3: CASSAGTGAHGYTF. Here the CDR3 DNA reads TGCGCCAGCAGTGCCGGGACAGGGGCTCATGGCTACACCTTC.